This TCR beta chain emerged from a study of T cell responses to AZD1222 COVID-19 vaccine. General observations from the study: Mostly white British, mostly female donors; authors suggested clonal diversity may be underestimated.

Assay used: immunoSEQ multiplex PCR; TCRdb lists only in-frame clones, some missing. The profile shows roughly 70,000 clones, 88% of them singletons. The CDR3 runs 13 residues. V was clipped by 3 bases and J by 8 bases, with 16 bases between them. The germline V gene encodes CDR1 GTSNPN and CDR2 SVGIG (reference sequence). Of note for this clone: Its antigen remains unidentified.

The clonotype comes from an adult who received the MenACWY meningococcal vaccine as a control. The genes are TRBV30 and TRBJ1-2; D unresolved. The sequenced sample was peripheral blood, obtained 28 days after the second dose of the MenACWY control vaccine. CDR3 sequence: CAWSAQAPVGYTF. The DNA of the CDR3 is TGTGCCTGGAGCGCGCAGGCCCCTGTCGGCTACACCTTC.